The 16 T cell receptor beta chains below were found in one sample sequenced in a study of blood T cell repertoires in COVID-19. Generated by immunoSEQ multiplex PCR, the TCRdb table keeps only in-frame clones and is missing some. The profile shows 270,000 or so clones, approximately 90% of them singletons. Sequencing was done on a sample of peripheral blood. These receptors were collected from a woman aged 25 to 45 with active or convalescent COVID-19.

J is TRBJ2-5 and V is TRBV7-2, with a weak D call TRBD1 (6 bases). The CDR3 extends over 15 amino acids. The V gene's germline CDR1 is SGHTA and CDR2 FQGNSA. V lost 1 base to trimming and J lost 9 bases, with 18 bases between them. CDR3 amino acids: CASSLEWGRGPAQYF. DNA for the CDR3: TGTGCCAGCAGCTTAGAATGGGGCAGGGGCCCGGCCCAGTACTTC.

V and J are TRBV30 and TRBJ2-3; 10 nucleotides line up with TRBD2. The CDR3 covers 16 residues. The V gene's germline CDR1 is GTSNPN and CDR2 SVGIG (reference sequence). After removal of 4 bases from V and 3 bases from J, the junction contained 10 bases not matched to a gene. This chain's CDR3 is CAWMQRGGAGTDTQYF. CDR3 nucleotide sequence: TGTGCCTGGATGCAGCGGGGGGGCGCCGGTACAGATACGCAGTATTTT.

The chain has TRBV28 and TRBJ1-2; no clear D gene. The CDR3 covers 14 residues. Germline V gene lookup returns CDR1 MDHEN and CDR2 SYDVKM. V lost 3 bases and J lost 1, with 9 bases in between. The CDR3 here is CASSFPGNNYGYTF. In DNA, the CDR3 is TGTGCCAGCAGTTTTCCGGGGAATAACTATGGCTACACCTTC.

This sequence joins TRBV4-2 and TRBJ2-3; maybe TRBD2 (7 bases). The CDR3 is 17 amino acids. With 4 bases removed from V and 0 bases from J, the gap between germline ends came to 17 bases. Germline V gene lookup returns CDR1 LGHNA and CDR2 YNFKEQ. CDR3 bases: TGTGCCAGCAGCCCCAGAGGGGGGGGGACTAGCACAGATACGCAGTATTTT. Translating it yields CASSPRGGGTSTDTQYF.

This chain joins TRBV6-5 and TRBJ1-2; tentatively, D is TRBD1 (6 bases). CDR3 length equals 14 residues. The germline V gene encodes CDR1 MNHEY and CDR2 SVGAGI. V was clipped by 7 bases and J by 1 base, with 13 bases between them. The CDR3 sequence: CASTRDTFNYGYTF. CDR3 bases: TGTGCCAGCACTCGGGACACCTTTAACTATGGCTACACCTTC.

The J gene is TRBJ2-5, the V gene TRBV6-6; 9 nucleotides line up with TRBD1. The CDR3 has 14 amino acids. The V gene end was trimmed by 6 bases and the J gene end by 5 bases; junction bases not matched to a gene: 7. CDR1 is MNHNY, CDR2 SVGAGI, per germline (reference sequence). This chain's CDR3 is CASSLQGARETQYF. The CDR3 DNA reads TGTGCCAGCAGCCTACAGGGGGCGAGGGAGACCCAGTACTTC.

The chain carries TRBV7-2 and TRBJ2-4, with D unresolved. Germline V lookup: CDR1 SGHTA, CDR2 FQGNSA. Trimming shortened V by 3 bases and J by 0 bases, and 12 bases separated the two germline ends. The CDR3 spans 16 residues. The CDR3: CASSFTTSIAKNIQYF. CDR3 DNA sequence: TGTGCCAGCAGCTTCACTACGAGCATAGCCAAAAACATTCAGTACTTC.

The chain combines TRBV7-8 with TRBJ1-3; the D gene is possibly TRBD1 (6 bases). The V end was cut by 5 bases, the J end by 0 bases, with 14 bases between. The CDR3 is 16 residues long. In germline, CDR1 is SGHVS, CDR2 FQNEAQ. Here the CDR3 reads CASSQSGQLSGNTIYF. The DNA for the CDR3 is TGTGCCAGCAGCCAGTCGGGACAACTCTCTGGAAACACCATATATTTT.

The CDR3: CASSQDELKETQYF. The DNA for the CDR3 is TGCGCCAGCAGCCAAGATGAACTAAAAGAGACCCAGTACTTC. The chain couples TRBV4-1 to TRBJ2-5; no clear D gene. Per the germline V gene, CDR1 is MGHRA and CDR2 is YSYEKL. V dropped 0 bases and J dropped 3 bases, with 8 bases sitting between them. The CDR3 spans 14 residues.

The chain is built from TRBV7-9 and TRBJ2-7, with no clear D. Germline V gives CDR1 SEHNR, CDR2 FQNEAQ (reference sequence). The germline V and J ends were trimmed by 1 base and 0 bases, with 7 bases remaining between them. This CDR3 is 14 amino acids long. The CDR3, as DNA: TGTGCCAGCAGCTTAGGGGCCAACTCCTACGAGCAGTACTTC. Residues: CASSLGANSYEQYF.

The chain is built from TRBV9 and TRBJ2-1; 9 positions agree with TRBD2. The V gene end was trimmed by 0 bases and the J gene end by 6 bases; junction bases not matched to a gene: 7. The germline gives CDR1 SGDLS, CDR2 YYNGEE. The CDR3 runs to 16 residues. As DNA, the CDR3 is TGTGCCAGCAGCGTAGGATCCGGGACTAGCACCAATGAGCAGTTCTTC. The encoded protein is CASSVGSGTSTNEQFF.

The V and J genes are TRBV5-1 and TRBJ2-7; the D is unclear. Trimming cost V 2 bases and J 6 bases, with 15 bases left between them. CDR3 length: 14 amino acids. In germline, CDR1 is SGHRS, CDR2 YFSETQ. The CDR3 nucleotides read TGCGCCAGCAGCTTTAGTCGATCCCCTGGCGAGCAGTACTTC. This encodes CASSFSRSPGEQYF.

This chain uses TRBV3-1 (or the pseudogene TRBV3-2) with TRBJ1-6, with 8 nucleotides matching TRBD1. The V and J ends lost 9 bases and 10 bases, in that order; junction bases with no gene match: 17. The germline V gene encodes CDR1 LGHDT and CDR2 YNNKEL (reference sequence). The CDR3 sequence is 16 residues long. This CDR3 is CASSQVPGGGRSPLHF. CDR3 DNA: TGTGCCAGTTCCCAGGTGCCAGGGGGCGGTAGGTCACCCCTCCACTTT.

The chain couples TRBV7-3 to TRBJ2-3; D might be TRBD2 (6 bases). V was clipped by 5 bases and J by 1 base, with 16 bases between them. Germline V gene sequence: CDR1 SGHTA, CDR2 FQGTGA. The CDR3 is 16 residues long. CDR3: CASSTSPSVRTDTQYF. The CDR3, as DNA: TGTGCCAGCAGCACCTCCCCTAGCGTTCGCACAGATACGCAGTATTTT.

This clone was recorded once. The J gene is TRBJ2-5, the V gene TRBV2, with D perhaps TRBD1 (6 bases). CDR3 length equals 13 residues. Germline V gene sequence: CDR1 SNHLY, CDR2 FYNNEI. With 4 bases removed from V and 5 bases from J, the gap between germline ends came to 11 bases. The CDR3 loop reads CASSGQASETQYF. The CDR3 nucleotides read TGTGCCAGCAGTGGACAGGCTTCGGAGACCCAGTACTTC.

This chain connects TRBV10-3 to TRBJ1-5; 8 bases match TRBD1. This CDR3 is 15 amino acids long. V lost 2 bases and J lost 2; bases outside the gene matches: 2. The germline CDR1 and CDR2 sequences are ENHRY and SYGVKD. The CDR3 spells CAISEPGQGNQPQHF. The DNA for the CDR3 is TGTGCCATCAGTGAGCCGGGACAGGGCAATCAGCCCCAGCATTTT.